One T cell receptor (beta chain) is described in this entry. No antigen is known for it. Focal radiation was given together with CTLA-4 blockade (ipilimumab) to patients with chemo-refractory metastatic non-small-cell lung cancer. Some clones are missing from TCRdb's copy, which holds only in-frame ones; the method was immunoSEQ multiplex PCR. This sample has tens of thousands of clones, with approximately 79% found just once. This sample is drawn from a study of radiotherapy plus CTLA-4 blockade in lung cancer. Turning to the study itself: Of all patients, around 18% responded objectively and 25% to 35% showed disease control.

Study outcomes and limitations: According to reports, early shifts in blood T cell clones, alongside interferon-beta, forecast response most accurately. In blood, after radiotherapy plus ipilimumab, tumor-derived TCR clones expanded.

The CDR3 is made up of 14 amino acids. The V gene's germline CDR1 is GTSNPN and CDR2 SVGIG (reference sequence). Unmatched junction bases numbered 3, after V lost 1 base and J lost 1 base. The sample consisted of peripheral blood, taken from a patient treated with radiotherapy plus ipilimumab. This receptor was identified in a human donor with non-small cell lung cancer who had a complete response to radiotherapy plus ipilimumab. The chain is built from TRBV30 and TRBJ1-1; 7 nucleotides align to TRBD1. The CDR3 DNA reads as TGTGCCTGGAGTGAAGGGACAGCGAACACTGAAGCTTTCTTT. Protein: CAWSEGTANTEAFF.